These 31 T cell receptor beta chains originate from one sample sequenced in a study of T cells in Graves' hyperthyroidism and ophthalmopathy. Amplified TCR beta CDR3 regions came from RNA transcripts. The HTBI primer set was used in a first-round RT-PCR of the TCR CDR3. TCRdb processed the multiplex PCR reads anew with MiXCR; each CDR3 protein has one entry. The sample has about 130,000 distinct CDR3 sequences; 22% are singletons. The sequenced sample consisted of blood. The receptors here all came from a woman aged 50 to 60 with Graves' hyperthyroidism that later progressed to Graves' ophthalmopathy.

This clonotype was counted many times. The V gene is TRBV3-1, the J gene TRBJ1-1; possibly TRBD1 for D (6 bases). There are 12 residues in the CDR3. Trimming cost V 5 bases and J 4 bases, with 8 bases left between them. Germline-derived CDR1 and CDR2 are LGHDT and YNNKEL (reference sequence). CDR3 DNA sequence: TGTGCCAGCAGCACGACAGGCACTGAAGCTTTCTTT. Its protein is CASSTTGTEAFF.

This clonotype was counted at least ten times. The V gene is TRBV6-2 or TRBV6-3, the J gene TRBJ1-1; D unclear. Trimming pared 7 bases from V and 0 bases from J, leaving 12 bases between. Germline CDR1 MNHEY, CDR2 SVGEGT. There are 14 residues in the CDR3. The CDR3 region is CASKAGFLNTEAFF. Written as DNA, the CDR3 is TGTGCCAGCAAAGCAGGCTTTTTGAACACTGAAGCTTTCTTT.

There are a few counts of this clonotype. The chain recombines TRBV12-3 or TRBV12-4 with TRBJ2-7; maybe TRBD2 (5 bases). V lost 6 bases and J 9 bases, leaving 12 bases between the germline ends. The CDR3 length is 11 residues. CDR3 sequence: CASSEGTRQYF. CDR3 nucleotide sequence: TGTGCCAGCAGCGAGGGTACCAGGCAGTACTTC.

In its sample, this clonotype was seen many times. The genes are TRBV5-5 and TRBJ2-7, with D perhaps TRBD2 (5 bases). Germline lookup yields CDR1 SGHKS and CDR2 YYEKEE (reference sequence). Trimming pared 1 base from V and 4 bases from J, leaving 6 bases between. This CDR3 region has 12 residues. In DNA, the CDR3 is TGTGCCAGCAGCTTGCGGGGATACGAGCAGTACTTC. This codes for CASSLRGYEQYF.

This chain links TRBV6-1 with TRBJ2-1; no firm D call. This CDR3 region has 10 residues. The germline V gene encodes CDR1 MNHNS and CDR2 SASEGT. The V end was cut by 7 bases, the J end by 7 bases, with 5 bases between. The chain's CDR3 is CASNWNEQFF. For the CDR3, the DNA is TGTGCCAGCAATTGGAATGAGCAGTTCTTC.

The CDR3 DNA reads as TGTGCCAGCAGCGGAGTGCAAGAGTACGAGCAGTACTTC. Translated: CASSGVQEYEQYF. This chain joins TRBV7-9 and TRBJ2-7, with unresolved D. Germline assignment: CDR1 SEHNR and CDR2 FQNEAQ (reference sequence). The CDR3 sequence is 13 residues long. V dropped 5 bases and J dropped 4 bases, with 12 bases sitting between them.

This clonotype came up many times. V and J are TRBV7-8 and TRBJ2-7, with 8 bases that match TRBD1. Germline CDR1 SGHVS, CDR2 FQNEAQ. This CDR3 has 16 amino acids. V dropped 6 bases and J dropped 7; count of bases not matched to a gene: 17. The CDR3: CASSSTGWTGSFEQYF. The CDR3 coding sequence is TGTGCCAGCAGTTCAACCGGCTGGACAGGGTCCTTTGAGCAGTACTTC.

Of note for this clonotype: Being one base from a much bigger clone, this may be a read error. The V gene is TRBV2, the J gene TRBJ2-3; TRBD2 matches at 10 bases. V was pared by 6 bases and J by 6 bases, with 15 bases of the junction left unmatched. Germline loops: CDR1 SNHLY, CDR2 FYNNEI. This CDR3 contains 17 residues. CDR3 DNA: TGTGCCAGCAGGGTGGACAGACTCGATAGCGGGGGGGATACGCAGTATTTT. Protein sequence: CASRVDRLDSGGDTQYF.

This chain joins TRBV28 and TRBJ2-7, with 9 bases that match TRBD1. The CDR3 contains 15 residues. With V trimmed by 6 bases and J by 1 base, 7 bases remained unmatched. In germline, CDR1 is MDHEN, CDR2 SYDVKM. As DNA, the CDR3 is TGTGCCAGCAGCCCACAGGGGGCGCCTTCCTACGAGCAGTACTTC. As protein: CASSPQGAPSYEQYF.

This clonotype was picked up many times. V and J are TRBV7-9 and TRBJ2-5; no firm D call. The CDR3 runs 14 residues. The germline gives CDR1 SEHNR, CDR2 FQNEAQ (reference sequence). The V end lost 1 base, the J end lost 6 bases, and 12 bases lay between the germline ends. In nucleotides, the CDR3 is TGTGCCAGCAGCTTAGACAGCTCCTCCAAGACCCAGTACTTC. As protein: CASSLDSSSKTQYF.

This clonotype was observed a handful of times. The chain recombines TRBV5-1 with TRBJ2-5, with D perhaps matching TRBD1 (6 bases). CDR1 SGHRS and CDR2 YFSETQ come from the germline V gene. V lost 3 bases and J 2 bases, leaving 14 bases between the germline ends. The CDR3 is 15 residues long. The CDR3 loop reads CASSSPSTGQETQYF. The DNA for the CDR3 is TGCGCCAGCAGCTCTCCCTCGACAGGACAAGAGACCCAGTACTTC.

This clonotype was picked up many times. V and J are TRBV6-1 and TRBJ1-5; 11 bases align to TRBD1. The CDR3 extends over 15 amino acids. Germline CDR1 is MNHNS and CDR2 is SASEGT. The V and J ends lost 3 bases and 7 bases, in that order; junction bases with no gene match: 5. This CDR3 reads CASSEGTGGRQPQHF. CDR3 sequence (DNA): TGTGCCAGCAGTGAGGGGACAGGGGGGCGACAGCCCCAGCATTTT.

This clonotype occurred a few times. The chain recombines TRBV10-2 with TRBJ1-6, with TRBD1 as a possible D gene (6 bases). Deletions cut 7 bases from V and 6 bases from J, with 13 bases between. This CDR3 contains 14 residues. The germline CDR1 and CDR2 sequences are WSHSY and SAAADI. This CDR3 reads CASMMTGTNSPLHF. The CDR3 DNA follows: TGCGCCAGCATGATGACAGGAACTAATTCACCCCTCCACTTT.

This clonotype was seen repeatedly, ten times or more. The rearrangement uses TRBV6-1 and TRBJ1-2; a possible D gene is TRBD1 (6 bases). V dropped 7 bases and J dropped 0 bases, with 21 bases sitting between them. The length of the CDR3 is 17 residues. Germline CDR1 reads MNHNS; CDR2 reads SASEGT. CDR3 in amino acids: CASNPQGIGAANYGYTF. CDR3 DNA: TGTGCCAGCAATCCCCAGGGGATTGGGGCAGCTAACTATGGCTACACCTTC.

Many counts were recorded for this clonotype. The CDR3 DNA follows: TGTGCCAGCACCCAGCGCGGACTAGCGGGATGGAATGAGCAGTTCTTC. Translated, it gives CASTQRGLAGWNEQFF. This chain connects TRBV27 to TRBJ2-1, with TRBD2 identical over 12 bases. Germline assignment: CDR1 MNHEY and CDR2 SMNVEV (reference sequence). The CDR3 totals 16 residues. V lost 7 bases, J lost 7 bases, and 11 bases stayed unmatched.

The chain has TRBV10-3 and TRBJ2-7, with D unresolved. The V gene lost 4 bases and the J gene lost 3 bases, with 7 bases spanning the gap. Germline values: CDR1 ENHRY, CDR2 SYGVKD. The CDR3 has 12 residues. The CDR3 here is CAISGRNYEQYF. The CDR3 region has the DNA TGTGCCATCAGTGGTCGGAACTACGAGCAGTACTTC.

This clonotype was detected many times. The chain uses TRBV12-3 or TRBV12-4 and TRBJ2-5; 10 nucleotides line up with TRBD1. The CDR3 is made up of 14 amino acids. J lost 4 bases, V lost 6 bases, and 5 bases had no gene match. CDR3 sequence: CASSLRQGAETQYF. The CDR3 nucleotides read TGTGCCAGCAGCCTAAGACAGGGGGCAGAGACCCAGTACTTC.

This clonotype was picked up many times. The V call is TRBV6-1, the J call TRBJ2-1; D call uncertain. Germline values: CDR1 MNHNS, CDR2 SASEGT. V gave up 7 bases and J gave up 0 bases, with 7 bases separating them. CDR3 size: 13 residues. The CDR3, as DNA: TGTGCCAGCACCGACAACTCCTACAATGAGCAGTTCTTC. It yields the protein CASTDNSYNEQFF.

With regard to this clonotype: This may stem from a read error, because a much larger clone lies one nucleotide away. The chain is built from TRBV27 and TRBJ2-5; no clear D gene. The germline V and J ends were trimmed by 5 bases and 4 bases, with 14 bases remaining between them. This CDR3 contains 14 residues. Germline V CDR1 and CDR2: MNHEY, SMNVEV (reference sequence). This chain's CDR3 is CASSPYRPRETQYF. The CDR3, as DNA: TGTGCCAGCAGTCCCTACCGTCCGCGAGAGACCCAGTACTTC.

To note about this clonotype: Given a much more abundant clone one base away, this may be a read error. This chain joins TRBV20-1 and TRBJ2-1; D is perhaps TRBD1 (6 bases). The CDR3 totals 14 residues. CDR1 is DFQATT and CDR2 is SNEGSKA in the germline V gene (reference sequence). The CDR3 sequence is CSTRAQGILHEQFF. In DNA form, the CDR3 reads TGCAGTACTAGAGCACAGGGAATCTTGCATGAGCAGTTCTTC.

A remark on this clonotype: It may be a read error: a sequence one base away is much more abundant. The final CDR3 position lacks the conserved phenylalanine or tryptophan, pointing to a likely read error. V usage is TRBV29-1 and J usage is TRBJ2-7; a weak D match, TRBD1 (6 bases). Trimming stripped 7 bases from V and 7 bases from J, with 20 bases between. This CDR3 is built from 13 residues. CDR1 and CDR2 (germline): SQVTM, ANQGSEA. The CDR3 nucleotides are TGCAGCGGGTCAACCGGACAGCTCGGGGAGCAGTACCTC. As protein: CSGSTGQLGEQYL.

This clonotype occurred a few times. The V and J genes are TRBV5-1 and TRBJ1-1; TRBD1 agrees at 7 bases. Germline CDR1 SGHRS, CDR2 YFSETQ. The CDR3 sequence is 14 residues long. Unmatched junction bases numbered 3, after V lost 0 bases and J lost 4 bases. Here the CDR3 reads CASSLVRGATEAFF. The CDR3 region has the DNA TGCGCCAGCAGCTTGGTCAGGGGGGCCACTGAAGCTTTCTTT.

The sample holds many counts of this clonotype. This chain uses TRBV18 with TRBJ1-5; 7 bases line up with TRBD1. V lost 3 bases to trimming and J lost 3 bases; unmatched junction nucleotides: 2. Per germline, CDR1 KGHSH and CDR2 LQKENI. This CDR3 is 14 amino acids long. The CDR3 nucleotides read TGTGCCAGCTCACCTACAGGGGACAATCAGCCCCAGCATTTT. It codes for CASSPTGDNQPQHF.

The sample holds many counts of this clonotype. The chain uses TRBV27 and TRBJ2-1, with D perhaps matching TRBD2 (5 bases). Per germline, CDR1 MNHEY and CDR2 SMNVEV (reference sequence). V was trimmed by 5 bases and J by 6 bases, leaving 14 bases between them. There are 14 residues in the CDR3. The CDR3 region is CASSVRLSGNEQFF. In DNA, the CDR3 is TGTGCCAGCAGTGTTCGACTAAGTGGCAATGAGCAGTTCTTC.

This clonotype came up many times. The rearrangement joins TRBV3-1 to TRBJ2-1; D is possibly TRBD1 (6 bases). The CDR3 has 16 residues. Germline V lookup: CDR1 LGHDT, CDR2 YNNKEL (reference sequence). V dropped 1 base and J dropped 4 bases, with 14 bases sitting between them. The CDR3 coding sequence is TGTGCCAGCAGCCAAGTGCGGAACAGGGCGTACAATGAGCAGTTCTTC. Translated: CASSQVRNRAYNEQFF.

The genes are TRBV27 and TRBJ1-2; 7 bases agree with TRBD1. Germline CDR1 and CDR2: MNHEY and SMNVEV (reference sequence). The CDR3 extends over 14 amino acids. V gave up 4 bases and J gave up 4 bases; unmatched junction bases: 6. Written as DNA, the CDR3 is TGTGCCAGCAGTTCATACCGGGACAGCTATGGCTACACCTTC. Translating it yields CASSSYRDSYGYTF.

This clonotype was seen at least ten times. The rearrangement links TRBV18 to TRBJ2-3, with no clear D. Germline CDR1 is KGHSH and CDR2 is LQKENI. V was cut by 1 base and J by 4 bases, with 6 bases left in between. The CDR3 is made up of 13 amino acids. The CDR3 is CASSPQGSDTQYF. The CDR3 nucleotides are TGTGCCAGCTCACCACAAGGGTCAGATACGCAGTATTTT. The full variable domain, completed using reference TRBV18 and TRBJ2-3, is NAGVMQNPRHLVRRRGQEARLRCSPMKGHSHVYWYRQLPEEGLKFMVYLQKENIIDESGMPKERFSAEFPKEGPSILRIQQVVRGDSAAYFCASSPQGSDTQYFGPGTRLTVL.

The chain carries TRBV5-4 and TRBJ2-5; the D is unclear. V shed 0 bases and J shed 5 bases, with 11 bases lying between them. CDR1 and CDR2 from the germline V gene are SGHNT and YYREEE (reference sequence). This CDR3 is built from 14 residues. CDR3 region: CASSLDIGWETQYF. In DNA, the CDR3 is TGTGCCAGCAGCTTGGATATAGGGTGGGAGACCCAGTACTTC.

This clonotype has a count of ten or more. This chain uses TRBV5-1 with TRBJ2-7, with D tentatively TRBD1 or TRBD2 (5 bases each). CDR1 and CDR2 (germline): SGHRS, YFSETQ. The CDR3 is made up of 14 amino acids. Trimming took off 1 base at V and 5 bases at J, with 13 bases between the two ends. As DNA, the CDR3 is TGCGCCAGCAGCTTGAGTCAGGGAGTCAACGAGCAGTACTTC. This codes for CASSLSQGVNEQYF.

This clonotype was counted a few times. V is TRBV5-1 and J is TRBJ2-7, with 8 bases lining up with TRBD2. Germline values: CDR1 SGHRS, CDR2 YFSETQ. The CDR3 covers 15 residues. Trimming at V came to 3 bases and at J to 4 bases, leaving 9 bases not matched to a gene. The CDR3 sequence is CASSSGTSTIYEQYF. The CDR3 DNA reads TGCGCCAGCAGCTCCGGGACTAGTACTATATACGAGCAGTACTTC.

This clonotype was observed at least ten times. The J gene is TRBJ1-5, the V gene TRBV2; 7 bases are shared with TRBD1. Germline CDR1 SNHLY, CDR2 FYNNEI. The length of the CDR3 is 14 residues. Trimming took 6 bases from V and 1 from J; bases not matched to a gene: 3. The DNA for the CDR3 is TGTGCCAGCAGAGGGGACAGCAGCAATCAGCCCCAGCATTTT. This codes for CASRGDSSNQPQHF.